This T cell receptor (beta chain) was recorded in a study of T-cell memory formation after mild COVID-19. On the study more broadly: TCR clusters showed largely donor specificity.

General study results and limits: Confirmation was lacking for SARS-CoV-2 specificity of second-wave clones that peaked on day 37. Later expanders leaned CD4+, whereas clones that contracted between day 15 and 85 were balanced CD4/CD8.

V lost 4 bases, J lost 4 bases, and 16 bases lay in between. The CDR3 has 15 residues. Germline V gene sequence: CDR1 MNHEY, CDR2 SVGAGI. 5'RACE with constant-segment primers built TCRalpha and TCRbeta cDNA libraries with UMIs. MiXCR, run by TCRdb on the 5' RACE reads, gives a single entry per CDR3 protein. Among about 45,000 distinct CDR3 sequences listed, 9.5% were seen once. Many counts were recorded for this clonotype. The antigen is unknown. This clonotype originated in an adult woman who had mild COVID-19 (a few samples of this study predate the infection). Cell type and time point are not known. The rearrangement uses TRBV6-5 and TRBJ2-5; possible D gene TRBD1, 6 bases. Sequencing was performed on PBMCs or a T cell subset sorted from them (not recorded which). In DNA, the CDR3 is TGTGCCAGCAGTTTCAGACAGGCGTACAGAGAGACCCAGTACTTC. Translation gives CASSFRQAYRETQYF.